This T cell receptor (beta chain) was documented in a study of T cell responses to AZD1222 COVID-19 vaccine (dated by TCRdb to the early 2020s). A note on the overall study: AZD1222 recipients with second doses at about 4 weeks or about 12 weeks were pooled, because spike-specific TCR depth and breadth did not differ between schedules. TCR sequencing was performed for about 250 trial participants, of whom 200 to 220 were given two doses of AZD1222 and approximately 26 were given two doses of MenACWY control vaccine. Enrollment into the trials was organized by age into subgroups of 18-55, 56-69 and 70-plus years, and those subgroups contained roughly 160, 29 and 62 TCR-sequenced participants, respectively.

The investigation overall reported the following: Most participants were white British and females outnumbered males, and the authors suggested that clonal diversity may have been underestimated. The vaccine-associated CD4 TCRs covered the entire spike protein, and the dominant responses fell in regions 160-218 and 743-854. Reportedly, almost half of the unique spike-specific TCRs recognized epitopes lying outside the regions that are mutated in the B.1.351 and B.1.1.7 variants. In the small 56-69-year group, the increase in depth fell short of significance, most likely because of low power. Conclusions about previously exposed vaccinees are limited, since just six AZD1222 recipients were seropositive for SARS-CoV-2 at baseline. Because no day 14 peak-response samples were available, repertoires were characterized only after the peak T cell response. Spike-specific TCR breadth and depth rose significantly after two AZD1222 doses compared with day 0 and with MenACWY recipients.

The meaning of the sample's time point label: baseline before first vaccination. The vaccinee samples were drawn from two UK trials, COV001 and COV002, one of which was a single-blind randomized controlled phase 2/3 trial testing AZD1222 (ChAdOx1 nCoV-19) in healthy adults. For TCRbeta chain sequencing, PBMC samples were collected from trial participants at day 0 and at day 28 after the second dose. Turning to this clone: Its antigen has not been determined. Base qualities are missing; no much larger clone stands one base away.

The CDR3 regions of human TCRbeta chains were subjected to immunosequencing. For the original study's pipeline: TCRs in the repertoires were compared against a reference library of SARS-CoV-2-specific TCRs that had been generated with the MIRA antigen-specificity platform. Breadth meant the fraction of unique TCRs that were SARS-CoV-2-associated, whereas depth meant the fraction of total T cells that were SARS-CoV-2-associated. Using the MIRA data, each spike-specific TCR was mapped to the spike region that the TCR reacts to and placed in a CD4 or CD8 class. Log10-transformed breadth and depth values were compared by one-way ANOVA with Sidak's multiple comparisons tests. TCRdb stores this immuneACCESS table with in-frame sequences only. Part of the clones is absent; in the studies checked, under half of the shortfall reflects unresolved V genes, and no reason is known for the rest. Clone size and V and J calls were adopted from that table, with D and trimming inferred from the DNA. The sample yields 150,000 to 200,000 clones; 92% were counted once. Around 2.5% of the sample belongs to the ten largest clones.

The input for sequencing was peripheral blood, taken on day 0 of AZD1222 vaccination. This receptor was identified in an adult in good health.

The CDR3 protein is CASSESRLALIYEQYF. The nucleotides are TGTGCCAGCAGTGAGTCGAGGCTAGCGCTCATTTACGAGCAGTACTTC. The chain couples TRBV2 to TRBJ2-7, with a tentative D gene TRBD2 over 6 matching bases. CDR1 and CDR2 were assigned from the germline V gene as SNHLY and FYNNEI. Relative to germline, V is 3 bases shorter and J is 4 bases shorter, with 19 bases between their ends. The CDR3 contains 16 residues, cysteine and phenylalanine counted. Of the read, only the CDR3 DNA is kept; its 48 bases are in frame from base 1.